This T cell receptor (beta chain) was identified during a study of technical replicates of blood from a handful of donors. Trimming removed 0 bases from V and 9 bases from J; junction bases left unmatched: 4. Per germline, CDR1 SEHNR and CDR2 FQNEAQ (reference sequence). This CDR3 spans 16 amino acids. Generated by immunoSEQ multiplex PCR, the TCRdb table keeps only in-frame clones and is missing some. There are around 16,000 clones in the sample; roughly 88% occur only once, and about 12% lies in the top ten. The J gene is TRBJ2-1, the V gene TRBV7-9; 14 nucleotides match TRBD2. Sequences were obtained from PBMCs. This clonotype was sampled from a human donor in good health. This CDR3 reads CASSLATSGRVGEQFF. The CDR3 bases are TGTGCCAGCAGCTTAGCGACTAGCGGGAGGGTGGGTGAGCAGTTCTTC.